The 3 T cell receptor beta chains reported below all come from one sample, sequenced in a study of shared clonotypes between healthy human individuals. Libraries were prepared by immunoSEQ multiplex PCR; TCRdb keeps only in-frame clonotypes and omits some of them. This sample carries under 2.5 million clones, around 90% of them seen once, and the ten largest clones take 0.37%. The sample taken for sequencing was naive CD4+ T cells from PBMCs. Indicated subset: CD45RA+ positively selected. These receptors were collected from a man younger than 30 in good health. Some clones in this sample may be carry-over from other donors' samples.

The chain combines TRBV7-6 with TRBJ1-5, with 10 bases matching TRBD1. Per the germline V gene, CDR1 is SGHVS and CDR2 is FNYEAQ. V lost 5 bases, J lost 2 bases, and 6 bases stayed unmatched. This CDR3 region has 16 residues. The CDR3, as DNA: TGTGCCAGCAGCCCCGGGGACAGGGGTGGCAATCAGCCCCAGCATTTT. Protein product: CASSPGDRGGNQPQHF.

This chain links TRBV7-3 with TRBJ2-2; D perhaps matches TRBD1 (6 bases). The germline CDR1 and CDR2 sequences are SGHTA and FQGTGA. Trimming pared 5 bases from V and 4 bases from J, leaving 17 bases between. The CDR3 extends over 16 amino acids. CDR3 sequence: CASSRPGATGTGELFF. The CDR3 bases are TGTGCCAGCAGCCGTCCAGGGGCCACGGGCACCGGGGAGCTGTTTTTT.

The chain links TRBV5-1 to TRBJ2-2; D possibly corresponds to TRBD1 (6 bases). Deletions cut 2 bases from V and 5 bases from J, with 10 bases between. The CDR3 covers 14 residues. Germline CDR1 and CDR2: SGHRS and YFSETQ. Here the CDR3 reads CASSFGTRTGELFF. CDR3 DNA: TGCGCCAGCAGCTTTGGGACACGGACCGGGGAGCTGTTTTTT.